The clone carrying this T cell receptor beta chain was seen a handful of times. Its antigen is not identified. Naive, central memory, regulatory and stem cell-like memory cells within the CD4+ compartment were sorted using CD45RO/CCR7/CD25/CD127/CD95/CD27. The data were taken from a study of beta chain features in type 1 diabetes. Study as a whole: All samples together contributed 90 million to 130 million sorted cells for examination. Notes on the study in general: Researchers reported that naive, central memory and Treg TCRB repertoires appeared more similar in patients than in healthy donors.

As every portion of the isolated RNA was reverse transcribed, the sequencing read expressed TCRB transcripts. This table comes from immunoSEQ multiplex PCR, and its TCRdb copy is limited to in-frame clones, with some not included. The repertoire holds around 340,000 clones, with around a fifth as singletons. Germline loops: CDR1 SGHTA, CDR2 FQGNSA. V was cut by 1 base and J by 5 bases, with 14 bases left in between. The CDR3 length is 15 residues. The sequenced material came from naive CD4+ T cells from blood. The clonotype originates from a woman between 18 and 30 years old in good health. The chain couples TRBV7-2 to TRBJ1-1; maybe TRBD1 (5 bases). The CDR3 reads CASSLGSGRGTEAFF. In nucleotides, the CDR3 is TGTGCCAGCAGCTTAGGGTCCGGAAGGGGAACTGAAGCTTTCTTT.